These 13 T cell receptor beta chains originate from one sample sequenced in a study of regulatory T cells in long-lasting Graves disease. To make TCR beta libraries, researchers used iRepertoire HTBI primers and Arm-PCR of CDR3 regions. TCRdb passed the multiplex PCR reads through MiXCR, listing each CDR3 protein once. The data show about 660,000 distinct CDR3 sequences, 30% seen once. This sample's time point: persistent/refractory GD, antithyroid drugs over 5 years with positive TRAb. The TCR library was made from RNA that had been extracted from PBMCs in TRIzol. The source material was peripheral blood mononuclear cells (PBMCs), sampled when the disease was refractory, from a patient treated with antithyroid drugs. The receptor set was obtained from a female donor with Graves disease.

This clonotype came up a few times. The chain employs TRBV30 and TRBJ1-2; 7 nucleotides line up with TRBD1. V was clipped by 0 bases and J by 8 bases; unmatched bases: 12. CDR1 and CDR2 from the germline V gene are GTSNPN and SVGIG (reference sequence). The CDR3 is 15 residues long. CDR3 in amino acids: CAWSVQDRIYGGYTF. As DNA, the CDR3 is TGTGCCTGGAGTGTACAGGACAGGATCTACGGGGGCTACACCTTC.

This clonotype has only a few counts. This chain joins TRBV7-9 and TRBJ2-7; 10 bases map to TRBD1. Germline lookup yields CDR1 SEHNR and CDR2 FQNEAQ (reference sequence). CDR3 length: 15 amino acids. J lost 2 bases, V lost 5 bases, and 6 bases had no gene match. CDR3 in DNA: TGTGCCAGCAGCACTCTGGACAGGGGGGCCTACGAGCAGTACTTC. It encodes CASSTLDRGAYEQYF.

V is TRBV12-3 or TRBV12-4 and J is TRBJ2-1; 10 nucleotides line up with TRBD2. CDR3 length equals 15 residues. V trimming: 5 bases; J trimming: 5 bases; junction bases outside the gene matches: 6. DNA for the CDR3: TGTGCCAGCAGTCATAGCGGGAGGCCCCACAATGAGCAGTTCTTC. Residues: CASSHSGRPHNEQFF.

V gene TRBV3-1 combines with J gene TRBJ2-7; maybe TRBD1 (5 bases). CDR1 is LGHDT and CDR2 is YNNKEL in the germline V gene (reference sequence). The CDR3 is 13 residues long. V dropped 3 bases and J dropped 2 bases, with 8 bases sitting between them. In nucleotides, the CDR3 is TGTGCCAGCAGCCACGACAGCCCCTACGAGCAGTACTTC. It translates to CASSHDSPYEQYF.

This clonotype was observed many times. V usage is TRBV28 and J usage is TRBJ1-2, with a weak D call TRBD1 (5 bases). The length of the CDR3 is 11 residues. Trimming left V 7 bases short and J 8 bases short, with 11 bases between. Germline V gene data show CDR1 as MDHEN and CDR2 as SYDVKM. The CDR3 bases are TGTGCCAGCACCCGGGGGGACGGCTACACCTTC. It translates to CASTRGDGYTF.

DNA of the CDR3: TGTGCCAGCAGCCATACCCCGGGATCTTACGAGCAGTACTTC. Protein: CASSHTPGSYEQYF. The chain recombines TRBV3-1 with TRBJ2-7; D is possibly TRBD2 (5 bases). Germline-derived CDR1 and CDR2 are LGHDT and YNNKEL (reference sequence). V lost 3 bases and J 4 bases, leaving 13 bases between the germline ends. The CDR3 extends over 14 amino acids.

This clonotype appeared many times. The J gene is TRBJ2-7, the V gene TRBV12-3 or TRBV12-4, with TRBD2 as a possible D gene (5 bases). CDR3 size: 14 residues. Trimming pared 8 bases from V and 6 bases from J, leaving 20 bases between. The CDR3 bases are TGTGCCAGCTCTTTCCGCGGAGGTTTGGGCGAGCAGTACTTC. It codes for CASSFRGGLGEQYF.

There are many counts of this clonotype. The V and J genes are TRBV11-1 and TRBJ2-5; no definite D call. CDR3 length equals 11 residues. The germline V and J ends were trimmed by 1 base and 7 bases, with 4 bases remaining between them. Germline lookup yields CDR1 SGHAT and CDR2 FQDESV (reference sequence). The CDR3 sequence: CASSLGVTQYF. The CDR3 DNA is TGTGCCAGCAGCTTAGGGGTGACCCAGTACTTC.

This clonotype was seen a few times. The chain couples TRBV7-2 to TRBJ1-5; no reliable D call. Germline V gene lookup returns CDR1 SGHTA and CDR2 FQGNSA. Deletions cut 0 bases from V and 9 bases from J, with 12 bases between. The CDR3 sequence is 14 residues long. CDR3 amino acids: CASSLAAGIGPQHF. The CDR3 nucleotides read TGTGCCAGCAGCTTAGCGGCGGGAATTGGGCCCCAGCATTTT.

The gene calls are TRBV5-1 and TRBJ2-3, with D perhaps matching TRBD1 (5 bases). V shed 9 bases and J shed 2 bases, with 16 bases lying between them. Germline-derived CDR1 and CDR2 are SGHRS and YFSETQ. The CDR3 is made up of 14 amino acids. CDR3 bases: TGCGCCACCTCAAGACCGGACAACACAGATACGCAGTATTTT. This gives the protein CATSRPDNTDTQYF.

This clonotype was counted at least ten times. The V and J genes are TRBV15 and TRBJ1-4; D remains unclear. The ends were cut back, 0 bases at V and 8 bases at J, with 16 bases in the middle. Germline CDR1 LNHNV, CDR2 YYDKDF (reference sequence). CDR3 length: 16 residues. This CDR3 reads CATSRDQGYSIEKLFF. CDR3 in DNA: TGTGCCACCAGCAGAGATCAAGGATATTCCATCGAAAAACTGTTTTTT.

This clonotype was found a few times. V and J are TRBV27 and TRBJ1-2, with D possibly matching TRBD1 (6 bases). There are 13 residues in the CDR3. Germline lookup yields CDR1 MNHEY and CDR2 SMNVEV (reference sequence). With 9 bases removed from V and 3 bases from J, the gap between germline ends came to 14 bases. CDR3 in DNA: TGTGCCAGTCACGCGGGGGCCCACTATGGCTACACCTTC. Translation gives CASHAGAHYGYTF.

In its sample, this clonotype was seen many times. The chain joins TRBV12-3 or TRBV12-4 to TRBJ2-5, with TRBD2 identical over 11 bases. V lost 1 base, J lost 5 bases, and 9 bases stayed unmatched. The CDR3 totals 17 residues. CDR3 nucleotide sequence: TGTGCCAGCAGTTTAGGGGTAGCGGGAGGGCTGGGGGAGACCCAGTACTTC. Its translation: CASSLGVAGGLGETQYF.